These 32 T cell receptor beta chains came from one sample sequenced in a study of identical twins. TCRdb independently ran MiXCR on the 5' RACE reads; one entry per CDR3 protein. The sample shows a few hundred thousand distinct CDR3 sequences, 10% of them seen only once. Sequences were obtained from memory T cells sorted from blood. The receptor set was obtained from a man aged 45-65 years in good health.

In this sample, this clonotype turned up a few times. The rearrangement joins TRBV9 to TRBJ2-3; D may correspond to TRBD1 or TRBD2 (5 bases each). The CDR3 consists of 16 residues. Trimming stripped 4 bases from V and 2 bases from J, with 17 bases between. The V gene's germline CDR1 is SGDLS and CDR2 YYNGEE. The DNA of the CDR3 is TGTGCCAGCAGCCCCTCCCGGGACCTAGTCACAGATACGCAGTATTTT. Protein: CASSPSRDLVTDTQYF.

The chain is built from TRBV6-5 and TRBJ2-1; D unresolved. With 6 bases removed from V and 1 base from J, the gap between germline ends came to 13 bases. The CDR3 contains 15 residues. Looked up from germline, CDR1 is MNHEY and CDR2 is SVGAGI. Here the CDR3 DNA reads TGTGCCAGCAGCTCACTCGCTCGGTCCTACAATGAGCAGTTCTTC. Residues: CASSSLARSYNEQFF.

This clonotype was detected a few times. The chain has TRBV20-1 and TRBJ1-3; 8 nucleotides line up with TRBD1. The CDR3 consists of 14 residues. Germline V lookup: CDR1 DFQATT, CDR2 SNEGSKA (reference sequence). Trimming cost V 5 bases and J 4 bases; bases outside gene matches: 7. In nucleotides, the CDR3 is TGCAGTGCTCGACAGGGGCTGCAAGGAAACACCATATATTTT. It codes for CSARQGLQGNTIYF.

The CDR3 coding sequence is TGTGCCAGCAGCCCCAGACGGACTAGCGGGGAGGAAGATACGCAGTATTTT. Residues: CASSPRRTSGEEDTQYF. The rearrangement uses TRBV9 and TRBJ2-3; 12 bases match TRBD2. Germline trimming cut 4 bases from V and 5 bases from J; bases unmatched to any gene: 11. There are 17 residues in the CDR3. The germline gives CDR1 SGDLS, CDR2 YYNGEE.

This clonotype was seen at least ten times. This chain links TRBV27 with TRBJ1-6; 8 positions match TRBD1. The CDR3 spans 15 residues. J gave up 6 bases and V 0 bases, and 1 base lay outside the gene matches. Germline CDR1 and CDR2: MNHEY and SMNVEV (reference sequence). The CDR3 DNA reads as TGTGCCAGCAGTTTATCCACAGGGGGTAATTCACCCCTCCACTTT. Translated, it gives CASSLSTGGNSPLHF.

Note on this clonotype: This could be a read error, since a much larger clone is one nucleotide away. The rearrangement links TRBV12-3 or TRBV12-4 to TRBJ2-2; D is perhaps TRBD1 (6 bases). CDR3 length: 15 amino acids. In nucleotides, the CDR3 is TGTGCCGGCAGGATGTCAGGGGAAATAACCGGGGAGCTGTTTTTT. It is translated as CAGRMSGEITGELFF.

This clonotype has just a few counts. The chain joins TRBV11-2 to TRBJ1-2; 10 bases are a match to TRBD1. Losses at the gene ends were 3 bases for V and 4 bases for J; bases not matched to a gene: 14. The germline gives CDR1 SGHAT, CDR2 FQNNGV. The CDR3 is made up of 18 amino acids. CDR3 loop: CASSFKGQGLMGPYGYTF. The CDR3 nucleotides read TGTGCCAGCAGCTTTAAGGGACAGGGGCTAATGGGTCCCTATGGCTACACCTTC.

In this sample, this clonotype turned up many times. The rearrangement links TRBV4-2 to TRBJ2-1; the match to TRBD1 covers 8 bases. The CDR3 has 18 amino acids. Trimming at V came to 1 base and at J to 2 bases, leaving 10 bases not matched to a gene. Germline V gene data show CDR1 as LGHNA and CDR2 as YNFKEQ. The CDR3 is CASSQVIVETGAYNEQFF. CDR3 bases: TGTGCCAGCAGCCAAGTGATAGTCGAGACAGGGGCCTACAATGAGCAGTTCTTC.

This chain uses TRBV5-1 with TRBJ2-3; perhaps TRBD2 as D (5 bases). This CDR3 comprises 14 residues. With 0 bases removed from V and 6 bases from J, the gap between germline ends came to 11 bases. Germline lookup yields CDR1 SGHRS and CDR2 YFSETQ. The CDR3, as DNA: TGCGCCAGCAGCTTGGGCGGGCATAGCGATACGCAGTATTTT. Translated: CASSLGGHSDTQYF.

This clonotype showed up many times. The J gene is TRBJ1-3, the V gene TRBV11-2, with D unresolved. The ends were cut back, 0 bases at V and 9 bases at J, with 15 bases in the middle. Germline V gene lookup returns CDR1 SGHAT and CDR2 FQNNGV. The CDR3 sequence is 15 residues long. The CDR3 DNA is TGTGCCAGCAGCTTAGATCCCGGTTGGGTGAGCACCATATATTTT. As protein: CASSLDPGWVSTIYF.

This clonotype was counted a few times. The chain carries TRBV6-2 or TRBV6-3 and TRBJ1-1, with TRBD1 identical over 7 bases. V lost 4 bases and J lost 5; bases outside the gene matches: 4. CDR3 size: 13 residues. Per germline, CDR1 MNHEY and CDR2 SVGEGT. The DNA for the CDR3 is TGTGCCAGCAGTTCACAGGGGAGTACTGAAGCTTTCTTT. Translated: CASSSQGSTEAFF.

The table lists this clonotype with many counts. The chain employs TRBV5-6 and TRBJ2-1; 11 nucleotides line up with TRBD2. The germline gives CDR1 SGHDT, CDR2 YYEEEE. The trim removed 0 bases at V and 9 bases at J, leaving 14 bases unmatched. The CDR3 runs to 18 residues. In nucleotides, the CDR3 is TGTGCCAGCAGCTTGGATGACTTACTAGCGGGAGTATGGAGTGAGCAGTTCTTC. This codes for CASSLDDLLAGVWSEQFF.

This clonotype was counted at least ten times. The chain links TRBV4-2 to TRBJ2-1; 7 nucleotides match TRBD1. CDR1 is LGHNA and CDR2 is YNFKEQ in the germline V gene. Losses at the gene ends were 0 bases for V and 9 bases for J; bases not matched to a gene: 8. The CDR3 has 15 residues. Written as DNA, the CDR3 is TGTGCCAGCAGCCAAGATAATAGGGACAGAAGTGAGCAGTTCTTC. Its protein product is CASSQDNRDRSEQFF.

This clonotype was recorded many times. V gene TRBV4-2 combines with J gene TRBJ2-3; D not certain. V was cut by 0 bases and J by 0 bases, with 16 bases left in between. Germline V gives CDR1 LGHNA, CDR2 YNFKEQ. The CDR3 is 18 amino acids. CDR3 DNA: TGTGCCAGCAGCCAAGAGTGGGCCGGCTATACTAGCACAGATACGCAGTATTTT. Its translation is CASSQEWAGYTSTDTQYF.

This clonotype was recorded at least ten times. V and J are TRBV28 and TRBJ1-6; possibly TRBD1 for D (6 bases). Germline CDR1 reads MDHEN; CDR2 reads SYDVKM. Trimming removed 9 bases at V and 7 bases at J, with 13 bases between. This CDR3 contains 13 residues. This CDR3 is CASLDSLNSPLHF. The CDR3 DNA follows: TGTGCCAGTCTGGACAGCTTGAATTCACCCCTCCACTTT.

This clonotype showed up just a few times. The chain couples TRBV7-9 to TRBJ2-7; D gene ambiguous. Trimming removed 4 bases from V and 3 bases from J, with 7 bases in between. The CDR3 totals 12 residues. CDR1 is SEHNR and CDR2 is FQNEAQ in the germline V gene (reference sequence). CDR3 sequence: CASSSDIYEQYF. The CDR3 region has the DNA TGTGCCAGCAGCTCAGATATCTACGAGCAGTACTTC.

CDR3 nucleotide sequence: TGTGCCAGCAGTTCCCCTAACCAGCGGGGGGTCTACGAGCAGTACTTC. Protein: CASSSPNQRGVYEQYF. The V and J genes are TRBV27 and TRBJ2-7, with 9 bases fitting TRBD2. The CDR3 is 16 amino acids. The J segment lost 3 bases and the V segment lost 4 bases, leaving 10 bases of the junction unmatched. CDR1 and CDR2 (germline): MNHEY, SMNVEV (reference sequence).

This clonotype was counted ten times or more. The chain uses TRBV5-1 and TRBJ2-1; 9 nucleotides align to TRBD1. The CDR3 length is 15 residues. Germline V gene data show CDR1 as SGHRS and CDR2 as YFSETQ. The ends lost 4 bases at V and 4 bases at J; junction bases unmatched: 6. The CDR3 DNA reads as TGCGCCAGCAGCATGGACAGGGGCCTATACAATGAGCAGTTCTTC. As protein: CASSMDRGLYNEQFF.

This clonotype was seen at least ten times. An end of the junction does not agree with germline; a read error may underlie this. This chain joins TRBV6-2 or TRBV6-3 and TRBJ1-2; no reliable D call. The CDR3 has 11 amino acids. Germline CDR1 and CDR2: MNHEY and SVGEGT. CDR3 coding DNA: TGTGCCAGCAGTTACACCTATCGCTACACCTTC. The encoded protein is CASSYTYRYTF.

This clonotype was counted ten times or more. The chain carries TRBV20-1 and TRBJ1-5, with TRBD1 matching over 7 bases. The ends lost 6 bases at V and 6 bases at J; junction bases unmatched: 11. CDR1 DFQATT and CDR2 SNEGSKA come from the germline V gene (reference sequence). The CDR3 contains 14 residues. CDR3 residues: CSAKAKQGTQPQHF. CDR3 DNA: TGCAGTGCGAAGGCAAAACAGGGGACTCAGCCCCAGCATTTT.

The sample holds many counts of this clonotype. V is TRBV20-1 and J is TRBJ2-5; 9 nucleotides line up with TRBD2. CDR3 length equals 14 residues. Trimming took 4 bases from V and 9 from J; bases not matched to a gene: 12. The germline V gene has CDR1 DFQATT and CDR2 SNEGSKA (reference sequence). DNA for the CDR3: TGCAGTGCTATGAGCGGGGGGCCCCTAGGGCCCCAGTACTTC. It codes for CSAMSGGPLGPQYF.

The gene calls are TRBV28 and TRBJ2-7; 9 bases fit TRBD1. V dropped 5 bases and J dropped 5; count of bases not matched to a gene: 19. The CDR3 contains 18 residues. The germline CDR1 and CDR2 sequences are MDHEN and SYDVKM. The CDR3 sequence: CASSPIPSLGTGRDEQYF. In nucleotides, the CDR3 is TGTGCCAGCAGTCCTATCCCTAGCCTGGGGACAGGGAGAGACGAGCAGTACTTC.

Only a few counts were recorded for this clonotype. The rearrangement links TRBV5-6 to TRBJ2-1; 10 positions agree with TRBD1. The CDR3 spans 15 residues. Germline trimming cut 2 bases from V and 4 bases from J; bases unmatched to any gene: 3. Germline CDR1 reads SGHDT; CDR2 reads YYEEEE. For the CDR3, the DNA is TGTGCCAGCAGCTTTACGGGACAGGGGTACAATGAGCAGTTCTTC. Amino acid sequence: CASSFTGQGYNEQFF.

In its sample, this clonotype was seen many times. V is TRBV6-1 and J is TRBJ2-6; no definite D call. CDR3 length: 15 amino acids. Germline V CDR1 and CDR2: MNHNS, SASEGT. Trimming left V 6 bases short and J 1 base short, with 10 bases between. CDR3 residues: CASSHDPSGANVLTF. In DNA form, the CDR3 reads TGTGCCAGCAGCCACGATCCATCTGGGGCCAACGTCCTGACTTTC.

This chain uses TRBV7-8 with TRBJ1-4; no clear D gene. Trimming cost V 2 bases and J 0 bases, with 13 bases left between them. The CDR3 totals 17 residues. Germline V gene sequence: CDR1 SGHVS, CDR2 FQNEAQ. The CDR3 loop is CASSLSPVIATNEKLFF. In DNA, the CDR3 is TGTGCCAGCAGCTTAAGTCCAGTTATTGCAACTAATGAAAAACTGTTTTTT.

The chain carries TRBV28 and TRBJ2-4; D might be TRBD2 (6 bases). CDR1 MDHEN and CDR2 SYDVKM come from the germline V gene. This CDR3 comprises 16 residues. V was trimmed by 5 bases and J by 0 bases, leaving 14 bases between them. CDR3 region: CASSLMGGVAKNIQYF. CDR3 coding DNA: TGTGCCAGCAGTCTAATGGGGGGTGTAGCCAAAAACATTCAGTACTTC.

This clonotype came up many times. CDR3 DNA sequence: TGTGCCAGCAGTCTCGACAGACGGAATGGCTACACCTTC. The encoded protein is CASSLDRRNGYTF. The chain has TRBV6-2 or TRBV6-3 and TRBJ1-2; maybe TRBD1 (5 bases). This CDR3 is built from 13 residues. Germline V lookup: CDR1 MNHEY, CDR2 SVGEGT. Trimming removed 5 bases from V and 6 bases from J, with 13 bases in between.

This clonotype has ten or more counts. The chain carries TRBV29-1 and TRBJ1-4; D is undetermined. The CDR3 consists of 14 residues. Trimming stripped 6 bases from V and 3 bases from J, with 14 bases between. Germline loops: CDR1 SQVTM, CDR2 ANQGSEA. In DNA form, the CDR3 reads TGCAGCGTGATACGCCAAGGAGCTAATGAAAAACTGTTTTTT. This encodes CSVIRQGANEKLFF.

This clonotype was counted a few times. The rearrangement joins TRBV20-1 to TRBJ2-1; D may be TRBD1 or TRBD2 (5 bases each). The ends were cut back, 4 bases at V and 4 bases at J, with 14 bases in the middle. The CDR3 totals 14 residues. The V gene's germline CDR1 is DFQATT and CDR2 SNEGSKA (reference sequence). The CDR3: CSAKRGGDYNEQFF. Written as DNA, the CDR3 is TGCAGTGCTAAACGTGGGGGAGATTACAATGAGCAGTTCTTC.

On this clonotype: The junction and the germline gene differ at one end; a read error may be behind it. The V gene is TRBV7-2, the J gene TRBJ1-2, with unresolved D. This CDR3 has 11 residues. CDR1 and CDR2 (germline): SGHTA, FQGNSA. The CDR3 region has the DNA TGTGCCAGCAGCGACTTCGGAGGGCGCTCCTTC. As protein: CASSDFGGRSF. The full variable domain, rest sourced from reference TRBV7-2 and TRBJ1-2, is GAGVSQSPSNKVTEKGKDVELRCDPISGHTALYWYRQSLGQGLEFLIYFQGNSAPDKSGLPSDRFSAERTGGSVSTLTIQRTQQEDSAVYLCASSDFGGRSFGSGTRLTVV.

This clonotype was seen ten or more times. The V call is TRBV2, the J call TRBJ1-2, with D uncertain. CDR1 and CDR2 (germline): SNHLY, FYNNEI. This CDR3 has 15 residues. Trimming pared 6 bases from V and 3 bases from J, leaving 17 bases between. CDR3 amino acids: CASSLGKGRDYGYTF. In nucleotides, the CDR3 is TGTGCCAGCAGCCTCGGGAAGGGTCGCGACTATGGCTACACCTTC.

This clonotype was counted only a few times. This sequence joins TRBV20-1 and TRBJ2-1, with TRBD2 identical over 10 bases. From germline, CDR1 is DFQATT and CDR2 SNEGSKA (reference sequence). The V segment lost 3 bases and the J segment 1 base; nucleotides outside the gene matches: 6. The CDR3 has 16 amino acids. CDR3: CSASSSGGRSYNEQFF. The DNA of the CDR3 is TGCAGTGCTAGCTCTAGCGGGGGCCGTTCCTACAATGAGCAGTTCTTC.